One sample yielded the 10 T cell receptor beta chains listed below, sequenced in a study of T-cell reconstitution after alpha-beta-depleted transplantation in children. Unique molecular identifiers featured in how the TCRbeta library was prepared. MiXCR was run by TCRdb on the PCR reads, yielding one entry per CDR3 protein. The table has under 850,000 distinct CDR3 sequences, over 10% seen once; the top ten hold roughly 0.77%. The specimen was PBMCs, collected before TCRalphabeta/CD19-depleted stem cell transplant. These receptors originate from a girl aged 2-10 years with congenital amegakaryocytic thrombocytopenia, due to receive a stem cell transplant.

This clonotype was seen once. V usage is TRBV12-3 or TRBV12-4 and J usage is TRBJ1-5, with a weak D call TRBD1 (5 bases). Trimming removed 5 bases at V and 4 bases at J, with 12 bases between. CDR3 size: 14 residues. The CDR3 DNA follows: TGTGCCAGCAGTGTGGACACGCAGAATCAGCCCCAGCATTTT. It translates to CASSVDTQNQPQHF.

The chain uses TRBV15 and TRBJ2-7; D is ambiguous. The CDR3 is 12 amino acids. CDR1 is LNHNV and CDR2 is YYDKDF in the germline V gene (reference sequence). V dropped 4 bases and J dropped 2 bases, with 6 bases sitting between them. The CDR3 protein is CATSTVTYEQYF. The CDR3 coding sequence is TGTGCCACCAGCACGGTAACCTACGAGCAGTACTTC.

The chain links TRBV5-1 to TRBJ2-7, with 7 nucleotides matching TRBD1. This CDR3 has 16 amino acids. The germline CDR1 and CDR2 sequences are SGHRS and YFSETQ. After removal of 4 bases from V and 0 bases from J, the junction contained 10 bases not matched to a gene. CDR3 nucleotide sequence: TGCGCCAGCAGCCCAACCGACAGGGCGAGCTCCTACGAGCAGTACTTC. Its translation is CASSPTDRASSYEQYF.

This chain joins TRBV7-2 and TRBJ1-2; D not resolved. Trimming removed 3 bases from V and 4 bases from J, with 12 bases in between. The CDR3 loop spans 14 amino acids. In germline, CDR1 is SGHTA, CDR2 FQGNSA. CDR3 protein: CASSFAGRSYGYTF. The CDR3 DNA reads TGTGCCAGCAGCTTCGCCGGACGGTCCTATGGCTACACCTTC.

This clonotype appeared many times. The chain links TRBV12-3 or TRBV12-4 to TRBJ2-1; 9 nucleotides match TRBD1. V was pared by 6 bases and J by 5 bases, with 8 bases of the junction left unmatched. The CDR3 contains 15 residues. The CDR3, as DNA: TGTGCCAGCAGGATAACCGGGACAGGGAACAATGAGCAGTTCTTC. Residues: CASRITGTGNNEQFF.

This clonotype was observed at least ten times. The gene calls are TRBV13 and TRBJ2-7; D gene ambiguous. The germline V and J ends were trimmed by 5 bases and 3 bases, with 14 bases remaining between them. The CDR3 totals 14 residues. Germline loops: CDR1 PRHDT, CDR2 FYEKMQ (reference sequence). In nucleotides, the CDR3 is TGTGCCAGCAGCCAACGGACGGTCGACTACGAGCAGTACTTC. Residues: CASSQRTVDYEQYF.

The chain has TRBV20-1 and TRBJ2-1; D gene uncertain. The V gene's germline CDR1 is DFQATT and CDR2 SNEGSKA (reference sequence). The CDR3 spans 14 residues. Trimming took off 3 bases at V and 4 bases at J, with 13 bases between the two ends. The CDR3 region is CSASLPALYNEQFF. The CDR3 region has the DNA TGCAGTGCTAGTCTCCCAGCCCTTTACAATGAGCAGTTCTTC.

In this sample, this clonotype turned up many times. The chain has TRBV5-1 and TRBJ2-1; maybe TRBD2 (5 bases). Germline CDR1 reads SGHRS; CDR2 reads YFSETQ. There are 15 residues in the CDR3. The V gene lost 2 bases and the J gene lost 7 bases, with 16 bases spanning the gap. The CDR3 is CASSFAPAERNEQFF. The DNA of the CDR3 is TGCGCCAGCAGCTTCGCCCCAGCGGAGAGAAATGAGCAGTTCTTC.

This clonotype was recorded a few times. The chain carries TRBV6-5 and TRBJ1-6, with no clear D. V was shortened by 0 bases and J by 6 bases, with 12 bases between the two germline ends. CDR3 size: 16 residues. CDR1 and CDR2 from the germline V gene are MNHEY and SVGAGI. CDR3 region: CASSYSTPRSNSPLHF. For the CDR3, the DNA is TGTGCCAGCAGTTACTCGACACCACGGAGTAATTCACCCCTCCACTTT.

This clonotype was counted only a few times. The chain is built from TRBV12-3 or TRBV12-4 and TRBJ1-4; D is uncertain. Trimming pared 5 bases from V and 4 bases from J, leaving 11 bases between. CDR3 length: 14 residues. In DNA form, the CDR3 reads TGTGCCAGCAGTAAAAATGGGAATAATGAAAAACTGTTTTTT. Protein: CASSKNGNNEKLFF.